These 6 T cell receptor beta chains were sequenced from one sample in a study of CD8+ T cells in alopecia areata. The treatment here: oral pan-JAK inhibitor, 5-10 mg twice daily. TCR sequencing used cDNA made by reverse transcription of extracted RNA. Using immunoSEQ multiplex PCR, the repertoire was profiled, and TCRdb retains in-frame clones only, with some absent. Counted here are approximately 210,000 clones, roughly three fifths occurring once; the ten biggest clones make up approximately 1.3%. The starting material was CD4+ T cells sorted from blood, obtained at approximately week 50, from a patient treated with tofacitinib. The receptors stem from a human donor with alopecia areata.

This rearrangement joins TRBV4-3 to TRBJ2-7, with D perhaps TRBD1 or TRBD2 (5 bases each). The CDR3 is 15 amino acids. Germline CDR1 is LGHNA and CDR2 is YSLEER. With 0 bases removed from V and 1 base from J, the gap between germline ends came to 10 bases. CDR3 coding DNA: TGCGCCAGCAGCCAAGAAAGCTGGGGGTCCTACGAGCAGTACTTC. It encodes CASSQESWGSYEQYF.

The chain uses TRBV7-2 and TRBJ1-5; 8 bases agree with TRBD1. CDR3 length equals 14 residues. V shed 5 bases, J shed 4 bases, and the junction held 4 bases outside the gene matches. The V gene's germline CDR1 is SGHTA and CDR2 FQGNSA. CDR3 in amino acids: CASSPRTGNQPQHF. CDR3 DNA: TGTGCCAGCAGCCCCCGGACAGGGAATCAGCCCCAGCATTTT.

The chain has TRBV4-3 and TRBJ2-7; no reliable D call. CDR3 size: 13 residues. Trimming shortened V by 2 bases and J by 1 base, and 6 bases separated the two germline ends. Germline V CDR1 and CDR2: LGHNA, YSLEER. The CDR3 loop reads CASSQLGSYEQYF. As DNA, the CDR3 is TGCGCCAGCAGCCAACTGGGGTCCTACGAGCAGTACTTC.

This clone occurred a few times. The sample has other DNA sequences that encode this CDR3 too. This chain joins TRBV29-1 and TRBJ2-7; TRBD1 aligns across 9 bases. This CDR3 spans 14 amino acids. V lost 6 bases to trimming and J lost 0 bases; unmatched junction nucleotides: 6. Germline V gene lookup returns CDR1 SQVTM and CDR2 ANQGSEA. CDR3 nucleotides: TGCAGCGTCGCCGGGACAGGGAGCTCCTACGAGCAGTACTTC. Protein product: CSVAGTGSSYEQYF.

The CDR3 sequence: CSVLDSDTEAFF. The CDR3 DNA reads as TGCAGCGTTCTAGACTCTGACACTGAAGCTTTCTTT. The chain couples TRBV29-1 to TRBJ1-1; D is uncertain. Trimming took off 5 bases at V and 3 bases at J, with 10 bases between the two ends. Per the germline V gene, CDR1 is SQVTM and CDR2 is ANQGSEA. The CDR3 has 12 amino acids. The entire variable domain, with the rest obtained from reference TRBV29-1 and TRBJ1-1, is as follows: SAVISQKPSRDICQRGTSLTIQCQVDSQVTMMFWYRQQPGQSLTLIATANQGSEATYESGFVIDKFPISRPNLTFSTLTVSNMSPEDSSIYLCSVLDSDTEAFFGQGTRLTVV.

This chain links TRBV7-9 with TRBJ1-2; 9 bases line up with TRBD1. There are 15 residues in the CDR3. The germline gives CDR1 SEHNR, CDR2 FQNEAQ (reference sequence). V gave up 7 bases and J gave up 7 bases; unmatched junction bases: 13. CDR3 DNA sequence: TGTGCCAGCATCGTATGGGACAGGGAATCTGTTGGCTACACCTTC. Translating it yields CASIVWDRESVGYTF.